A selection of T cell receptor beta chains follows, all from one sample in a study of early T cells in non-severe SARS-CoV-2 infection. TCRdb re-called the 5' RACE reads with MiXCR, one entry per CDR3 protein. The table records tens of thousands of distinct CDR3 sequences, roughly 5.5% of them present only once. The sequencing sample was made of whole blood. Source of these receptors: an adult who was a healthcare worker with PCR-confirmed SARS-CoV-2 infection or an uninfected control (not recorded which). Both conserved end residues are part of each CDR3. Each record gives: J gene, clone size, V gene, D gene, CDR3 protein, CDR3 DNA. D genes are given only for firm matches. Not every row has a clone size; where given, it reads once, few, many or a size class.

j_call: TRBJ1-6; clone_size: many; v_call: TRBV12-3/TRBV12-4; d_call: TRBD1; cdr3_aa: CASSLAPGTGIALHF; cdr3_nt: TGTGCCAGCAGTTTAGCGCCCGGGACAGGGATTGCCCTCCACTTT
j_call: TRBJ2-7; clone_size: many; v_call: TRBV20-1; d_call: .; cdr3_aa: CSAELAPEQYF; cdr3_nt: TGCAGTGCTGAATTAGCGCCCGAGCAGTACTTC
j_call: TRBJ1-6; clone_size: many; v_call: TRBV9; d_call: .; cdr3_aa: CASSVEGQAGSPLHF; cdr3_nt: TGTGCCAGCAGCGTAGAAGGGCAGGCGGGATCACCCCTCCACTTT
j_call: TRBJ2-7; clone_size: many; v_call: TRBV4-3; d_call: .; cdr3_aa: CASSQVEWGHEQYF; cdr3_nt: TGCGCCAGCAGCCAAGTGGAGTGGGGACACGAGCAGTACTTC
j_call: TRBJ2-1; clone_size: many; v_call: TRBV5-6; d_call: .; cdr3_aa: CASSRGSVWFF; cdr3_nt: TGTGCCAGCAGCCGAGGCAGCGTGTGGTTCTTC
j_call: TRBJ2-7; clone_size: few; v_call: TRBV12-3/TRBV12-4; d_call: .; cdr3_aa: CASSLKGGISYEQYF; cdr3_nt: TGTGCCAGCAGTTTAAAGGGCGGGATCTCCTACGAGCAGTACTTC
j_call: TRBJ2-1; clone_size: .; v_call: TRBV29-1; d_call: .; cdr3_aa: CSARNNEQFF; cdr3_nt: TGCAGCGCCAGAAACAATGAGCAGTTCTTC
j_call: TRBJ1-3; clone_size: many; v_call: TRBV18; d_call: .; cdr3_aa: CASSPEGENTIYF; cdr3_nt: TGTGCCAGCTCTCCAGAGGGGGAAAACACCATATATTTT
j_call: TRBJ1-1; clone_size: .; v_call: TRBV3-1; d_call: .; cdr3_aa: CASSLKWGGTEAFF; cdr3_nt: TGTGCCAGCAGCCTAAAATGGGGGGGCACTGAAGCTTTCTTT
j_call: TRBJ2-1; clone_size: .; v_call: TRBV14; d_call: .; cdr3_aa: CASSPAREMFF; cdr3_nt: TGTGCCAGCAGCCCCGCCAGGGAGATGTTCTTC
j_call: TRBJ2-1; clone_size: many; v_call: TRBV7-8; d_call: .; cdr3_aa: CASSPGPFISEQFF; cdr3_nt: TGTGCCAGTTCCCCGGGCCCGTTCATCAGTGAGCAGTTCTTC
j_call: TRBJ1-5; clone_size: .; v_call: TRBV6-2/TRBV6-3; d_call: .; cdr3_aa: CASSHRGGTYQPQHF; cdr3_nt: TGTGCCAGCAGCCACCGTGGGGGCACATATCAGCCCCAGCATTTT
j_call: TRBJ1-5; clone_size: many; v_call: TRBV6-5; d_call: .; cdr3_aa: CASSTKRRGGTGQPQHF; cdr3_nt: TGTGCCAGCAGTACGAAGAGACGGGGAGGGACTGGGCAGCCCCAGCATTTT
j_call: TRBJ1-4; clone_size: many; v_call: TRBV12-3/TRBV12-4; d_call: .; cdr3_aa: CASSLGGVKGEKLFF; cdr3_nt: TGTGCCAGCAGTCTGGGGGGCGTAAAGGGTGAAAAACTGTTTTTT
j_call: TRBJ2-3; clone_size: few; v_call: TRBV10-3; d_call: .; cdr3_aa: CAISESGTDTQYF; cdr3_nt: TGTGCCATCAGTGAGTCGGGGACAGATACGCAGTATTTT
j_call: TRBJ2-7; clone_size: many; v_call: TRBV6-5; d_call: .; cdr3_aa: CASSYRGGRQYF; cdr3_nt: TGTGCCAGCAGTTACCGTGGCGGGCGGCAGTACTTC
j_call: TRBJ1-1; clone_size: many; v_call: TRBV3-1; d_call: TRBD1; cdr3_aa: CASSRYRGVTEAFF; cdr3_nt: TGTGCCAGCAGCCGTTACAGGGGAGTCACTGAAGCTTTCTTT
j_call: TRBJ2-5; clone_size: many; v_call: TRBV6-5; d_call: .; cdr3_aa: CASSRTSPGSQYF; cdr3_nt: TGTGCCAGCAGTCGGACTTCACCGGGATCCCAGTACTTC
j_call: TRBJ2-5; clone_size: many; v_call: TRBV9; d_call: TRBD2; cdr3_aa: CASSGTPGTSGTETQYF; cdr3_nt: TGTGCCAGCAGCGGCACTCCTGGGACTAGCGGGACGGAGACCCAGTACTTC
j_call: TRBJ1-1; clone_size: many; v_call: TRBV20-1; d_call: .; cdr3_aa: CSARRGKNTEAFF; cdr3_nt: TGCAGTGCTAGGAGGGGGAAAAACACTGAAGCTTTCTTT
j_call: TRBJ2-7; clone_size: few; v_call: TRBV20-1; d_call: .; cdr3_aa: CSARVGHSYEQYF; cdr3_nt: TGCAGTGCTAGAGTGGGACATAGCTACGAGCAGTACTTC
j_call: TRBJ1-1; clone_size: few; v_call: TRBV6-5; d_call: .; cdr3_aa: CASSYLGIPEAFF; cdr3_nt: TGTGCCAGCAGTTACTTGGGGATCCCTGAAGCTTTCTTT